Following are 31 T cell receptor beta chains from one sample sequenced in a study of blood T cell repertoires in COVID-19. Sequencing used immunoSEQ multiplex PCR; TCRdb keeps in-frame clones, though not all of them. The sample comprises just over 90,000 clones, roughly 85% of which are singletons, and 16% rests with the top ten. The sequencing input was peripheral blood. The receptors originated from a human donor in a cohort sampled during active COVID-19.

This clone was counted a single time. The chain employs TRBV5-1 and TRBJ2-3, with D possibly matching TRBD2 (6 bases). Trimming removed 4 bases at V and 1 base at J, with 10 bases between. The CDR3 is made up of 14 amino acids. CDR1 and CDR2 (germline): SGHRS, YFSETQ. The CDR3 here is CASSPGTGTDTQYF. The DNA of the CDR3 is TGCGCCAGCAGCCCGGGGACTGGCACAGATACGCAGTATTTT.

This clone has a handful of counts. DNA of the CDR3: TGTGCCAGCAGTGAACAGAGAAACACCATATATTTT. Protein: CASSEQRNTIYF. This chain connects TRBV2 to TRBJ1-3, with D uncertain. The CDR3 length is 12 residues. CDR1 and CDR2 from the germline V gene are SNHLY and FYNNEI. The germline V and J ends were trimmed by 2 bases and 5 bases, with 4 bases remaining between them.

This chain uses TRBV4-1 with TRBJ1-2; weak D call: TRBD1 (5 bases). The V and J ends lost 0 bases and 8 bases respectively, with 10 bases between them. The germline V gene encodes CDR1 MGHRA and CDR2 YSYEKL. The CDR3 has 13 amino acids. CDR3 sequence: CASSQDRVGGYTF. CDR3 nucleotides: TGCGCCAGCAGCCAAGACAGGGTTGGCGGCTACACCTTC.

The chain recombines TRBV10-3 with TRBJ2-7; 7 nucleotides line up with TRBD1. Unmatched junction bases numbered 5, after V lost 5 bases and J lost 4 bases. This CDR3 region has 13 residues. Germline assignment: CDR1 ENHRY and CDR2 SYGVKD. CDR3 bases: TGTGCCATCAGTACGGAACAGGGGTACGAGCAGTACTTC. Residues: CAISTEQGYEQYF.

The CDR3 spells CASSLGGQGGDQPQHF. Written as DNA, the CDR3 is TGTGCCAGCAGCTTGGGGGGACAGGGAGGAGATCAGCCCCAGCATTTT. The V gene is TRBV5-4, the J gene TRBJ1-5; 9 bases match TRBD1. Losses at the gene ends were 0 bases for V and 5 bases for J; bases not matched to a gene: 6. Per germline, CDR1 SGHNT and CDR2 YYREEE (reference sequence). CDR3 length equals 16 residues. The full variable domain, completed using reference TRBV5-4 and TRBJ1-5, is ETGVTQSPTHLIKTRGQQVTLRCSSQSGHNTVSWYQQALGQGPQFIFQYYREEENGRGNFPPRFSGLQFPNYSSELNVNALELDDSALYLCASSLGGQGGDQPQHFGDGTRLSIL.

J is TRBJ2-7 and V is TRBV29-1; 7 bases match TRBD1. V lost 7 bases, J lost 6 bases, and 12 bases stayed unmatched. The CDR3 has 13 amino acids. CDR1 and CDR2 (germline): SQVTM, ANQGSEA. Here the CDR3 reads CSAQGVRQSEQYF. In nucleotides, the CDR3 is TGCAGCGCCCAGGGGGTACGCCAATCCGAGCAGTACTTC.

V and J are TRBV19 and TRBJ1-3; D gene uncertain. Germline CDR1 LNHDA, CDR2 SQIVND (reference sequence). Trimming took 2 bases from V and 2 from J, leaving 4 bases between them. This CDR3 comprises 13 residues. CDR3 residues: CASSIQAGNTIYF. The CDR3 DNA follows: TGTGCCAGTAGTATACAGGCTGGAAACACCATATATTTT. Full variable domain (rest looked up from reference TRBV19 and TRBJ1-3): DGGITQSPKYLFRKEGQNVTLSCEQNLNHDAMYWYRQDPGQGLRLIYYSQIVNDFQKGDIAEGYSVSREKKESFPLTVTSAQKNPTAFYLCASSIQAGNTIYFGEGSWLTVV.

This clone was seen repeatedly, ten times or more. V usage is TRBV25-1 and J usage is TRBJ2-2; 12 bases are a match to TRBD1. The CDR3 length is 15 residues. The germline gives CDR1 MGHDK, CDR2 SYGVNS. Trimming at V came to 6 bases and at J to 4 bases, leaving 3 bases not matched to a gene. The CDR3 protein is CASRGQGAITGELFF. The CDR3 DNA reads TGTGCCAGCAGGGGACAGGGGGCGATCACCGGGGAGCTGTTTTTT.

The chain has TRBV27 and TRBJ1-1, with D possibly TRBD1 on 6 matching bases. V dropped 0 bases and J dropped 4 bases, with 9 bases sitting between them. CDR1 MNHEY and CDR2 SMNVEV come from the germline V gene (reference sequence). The CDR3 has 14 residues. CDR3 sequence (DNA): TGTGCCAGCAGTTTATCGACAGGTAGCACTGAAGCTTTCTTT. It codes for CASSLSTGSTEAFF.

The chain is built from TRBV29-1 and TRBJ1-5; D gene ambiguous. Germline CDR1 reads SQVTM; CDR2 reads ANQGSEA. The CDR3 loop spans 14 amino acids. V dropped 7 bases and J dropped 6 bases, with 19 bases sitting between them. CDR3 residues: CSARLREPGQPQHF. In DNA form, the CDR3 reads TGCAGCGCTCGCCTACGGGAACCAGGTCAGCCCCAGCATTTT.

The chain employs TRBV19 and TRBJ2-4; D gene ambiguous. The CDR3 sequence is 16 residues long. The ends were cut back, 0 bases at V and 0 bases at J, with 9 bases in the middle. Germline CDR1 and CDR2: LNHDA and SQIVND (reference sequence). CDR3 sequence reads: CASSIDDTLAKNIQYF. CDR3 bases: TGTGCCAGTAGTATAGATGACACACTAGCCAAAAACATTCAGTACTTC.

The chain uses TRBV2 and TRBJ2-6; possible D gene TRBD2, 6 bases. The CDR3 consists of 15 residues. Trimming shortened V by 6 bases and J by 1 base, and 10 bases separated the two germline ends. CDR1 and CDR2 from the germline V gene are SNHLY and FYNNEI. The DNA of the CDR3 is TGTGCCAGCAGCCGGGGAGGATCTGGGGCCAACGTCCTGACTTTC. Amino acids: CASSRGGSGANVLTF.

This clone was found many times. The chain is built from TRBV7-2 and TRBJ2-1; D unclear. Germline lookup yields CDR1 SGHTA and CDR2 FQGNSA. V lost 1 base and J 0 bases, leaving 13 bases between the germline ends. The CDR3 runs to 17 residues. CDR3 protein: CASSLGGVRSSYNEQFF. The CDR3 region has the DNA TGTGCCAGCAGCTTAGGAGGCGTCAGAAGCTCCTACAATGAGCAGTTCTTC.

This chain connects TRBV11-2 to TRBJ1-1, with 7 bases matching TRBD1. The CDR3 is 14 residues long. Germline V lookup: CDR1 SGHAT, CDR2 FQNNGV. The V gene end was trimmed by 4 bases and the J gene end by 5 bases; junction bases not matched to a gene: 7. This CDR3 reads CASSWRGPGTEAFF. CDR3 DNA sequence: TGTGCCAGCAGCTGGAGGGGGCCGGGGACTGAAGCTTTCTTT.

This clone was recorded once. The rearrangement links TRBV6-5 to TRBJ1-1; no reliable D call. The CDR3 is made up of 14 amino acids. Per germline, CDR1 MNHEY and CDR2 SVGAGI. V lost 0 bases and J lost 5, with 10 bases in between. The CDR3 sequence: CASSYSSIATEAFF. CDR3 bases: TGTGCCAGCAGTTACTCCTCGATAGCGACTGAAGCTTTCTTT.

J is TRBJ1-1 and V is TRBV19; 10 positions match TRBD1. Per the germline V gene, CDR1 is LNHDA and CDR2 is SQIVND (reference sequence). This CDR3 contains 13 residues. V was pared by 6 bases and J by 13 bases, with 11 bases of the junction left unmatched. The CDR3 nucleotides read TGTGCCAGTAGCGCGGGACAGGGGTCCCTGGTTTTCTTT. Protein: CASSAGQGSLVFF.

This clone came up once. The chain uses TRBV4-1 and TRBJ2-5; a weak D match, TRBD2 (6 bases). CDR3 size: 15 residues. Trimming took off 0 bases at V and 6 bases at J, with 14 bases between the two ends. Germline V gives CDR1 MGHRA, CDR2 YSYEKL. DNA for the CDR3: TGCGCCAGCAGCCAAGATACTGGGGGGTTAAAGACCCAGTACTTC. Encoded protein: CASSQDTGGLKTQYF.

V usage is TRBV6-2 or TRBV6-3 and J usage is TRBJ1-1; D is perhaps TRBD1 (6 bases). The CDR3 is made up of 15 amino acids. Looked up from germline, CDR1 is MNHEY and CDR2 is SVGEGT. Trimming left V 0 bases short and J 4 bases short, with 12 bases between. The CDR3 DNA follows: TGTGCCAGCAGTTACTCGGCCTTGGGGGCCACTGAAGCTTTCTTT. Protein sequence: CASSYSALGATEAFF.

This clone was detected a few times. The chain couples TRBV2 to TRBJ1-6, with 7 bases lining up with TRBD1. The CDR3 has 15 amino acids. Germline-derived CDR1 and CDR2 are SNHLY and FYNNEI. After removal of 4 bases from V and 14 bases from J, the junction contained 14 bases not matched to a gene. Written as DNA, the CDR3 is TGTGCCAGCAGTGCCGGACAGGAGAAAACTAAGTCCCTCCACTTT. Amino acids: CASSAGQEKTKSLHF.

The chain couples TRBV5-6 to TRBJ2-7; TRBD1 matches 9 bases. V lost 0 bases to trimming and J lost 3 bases; unmatched junction nucleotides: 4. The CDR3 runs 15 residues. Germline V gene sequence: CDR1 SGHDT, CDR2 YYEEEE. The CDR3 protein is CASSLGGTGFYEQYF. The CDR3 region has the DNA TGTGCCAGCAGCTTGGGTGGGACAGGGTTCTACGAGCAGTACTTC.

The chain joins TRBV4-2 to TRBJ2-1, with TRBD2 identical over 10 bases. With V trimmed by 3 bases and J by 2 bases, 4 bases remained unmatched. The CDR3 spans 16 residues. Germline CDR1 and CDR2: LGHNA and YNFKEQ. The CDR3 coding sequence is TGTGCCAGCAGCCATACTAGCGGGGCCCCCTACAATGAGCAGTTCTTC. Translating gives CASSHTSGAPYNEQFF.

The V gene is TRBV28, the J gene TRBJ1-1; D remains ambiguous. Germline CDR1 reads MDHEN; CDR2 reads SYDVKM. CDR3 size: 14 residues. Deletions cut 3 bases from V and 1 base from J, with 9 bases between. CDR3 residues: CASSFSLRNTEAFF. CDR3 DNA: TGTGCCAGCAGTTTTAGCCTAAGGAACACTGAAGCTTTCTTT.

In its sample, this clone was seen many times. This sequence joins TRBV5-5 and TRBJ1-1; 7 bases align to TRBD1. The length of the CDR3 is 15 residues. The germline V gene encodes CDR1 SGHKS and CDR2 YYEKEE (reference sequence). V trimming: 5 bases; J trimming: 6 bases; junction bases outside the gene matches: 13. CDR3 sequence reads: CASRSNSDTGAEAFF. The CDR3 DNA reads TGTGCCAGCAGGTCAAATTCGGACACAGGGGCTGAAGCTTTCTTT.

The gene calls are TRBV7-8 and TRBJ2-1, with TRBD1 as a possible D gene (5 bases). The CDR3 is made up of 14 amino acids. Trimming took off 2 bases at V and 4 bases at J, with 9 bases between the two ends. From germline, CDR1 is SGHVS and CDR2 FQNEAQ. The CDR3 spells CASSLRGGYNEQFF. CDR3 coding DNA: TGTGCCAGCAGCTTAAGGGGTGGATACAATGAGCAGTTCTTC.

This clone is categorized as large (0.1 to 1%). The rearrangement uses TRBV10-3 and TRBJ2-7; D might be TRBD1 (5 bases). This CDR3 has 14 residues. V lost 3 bases and J 3 bases, leaving 12 bases between the germline ends. Germline V gives CDR1 ENHRY, CDR2 SYGVKD. The CDR3 bases are TGTGCCATCAGTGATAAGGGGCAAGGCTACGAGCAGTACTTC. Translated: CAISDKGQGYEQYF.

The rearrangement links TRBV10-3 to TRBJ2-7; a weak D match, TRBD2 (6 bases). With 2 bases removed from V and 0 bases from J, the gap between germline ends came to 8 bases. The CDR3 runs 14 residues. Germline CDR1 is ENHRY and CDR2 is SYGVKD. CDR3 nucleotides: TGTGCCATCAGTGAGGGGACTTACTCCTACGAGCAGTACTTC. Its translation: CAISEGTYSYEQYF.

This clone was detected only once. The rearrangement uses TRBV6-1 and TRBJ1-1; a possible D gene is TRBD1 (6 bases). This CDR3 has 11 residues. With 3 bases removed from V and 14 bases from J, the gap between germline ends came to 13 bases. The V gene's germline CDR1 is MNHNS and CDR2 SASEGT. In DNA form, the CDR3 reads TGTGCCAGCAGTGACCAGACGAGGGGGTTCTTT. It yields the protein CASSDQTRGFF.

The chain carries TRBV29-1 and TRBJ1-5, with 9 nucleotides matching TRBD1. The CDR3 is 14 residues long. The J segment lost 4 bases and the V segment lost 6 bases, leaving 7 bases of the junction unmatched. Germline CDR1 is SQVTM and CDR2 is ANQGSEA. Here the CDR3 reads CSVGTGLLNQPQHF. The CDR3 bases are TGCAGCGTGGGGACAGGGTTGTTGAATCAGCCCCAGCATTTT.

This clone appeared a single time. The J gene is TRBJ2-7, the V gene TRBV7-9; 12 bases align to TRBD1. The CDR3 runs to 16 residues. Per germline, CDR1 SEHNR and CDR2 FQNEAQ (reference sequence). Trimming took 6 bases from V and 5 from J; bases not matched to a gene: 11. In DNA, the CDR3 is TGTGCCAGCAGGGAAGGGACAGGGGGCTTTAGGAACGAGCAGTACTTC. Its protein is CASREGTGGFRNEQYF.

The chain joins TRBV7-2 to TRBJ2-2; 13 positions match TRBD2. The CDR3 covers 16 residues. From germline, CDR1 is SGHTA and CDR2 FQGNSA. V shed 4 bases and J 7 bases; nucleotides not matched to a gene: 6. CDR3 protein: CASSSTSGGAVGELFF. The CDR3 coding sequence is TGTGCCAGCAGCTCCACTAGCGGGGGGGCGGTCGGGGAGCTGTTTTTT. The entire variable domain, with the rest obtained from reference TRBV7-2 and TRBJ2-2, is as follows: GAGVSQSPSNKVTEKGKDVELRCDPISGHTALYWYRQSLGQGLEFLIYFQGNSAPDKSGLPSDRFSAERTGGSVSTLTIQRTQQEDSAVYLCASSSTSGGAVGELFFGEGSRLTVL.

This chain links TRBV30 with TRBJ2-2, with D maybe TRBD1 (6 bases). Germline lookup yields CDR1 GTSNPN and CDR2 SVGIG (reference sequence). Between the trimmed V and J ends, which lost 8 bases and 2 bases, there was a span of 12 bases. CDR3 length: 13 residues. CDR3 nucleotides: TGTGCCGCGAGGGGACACAACACCGGGGAGCTGTTTTTT. It codes for CAARGHNTGELFF.